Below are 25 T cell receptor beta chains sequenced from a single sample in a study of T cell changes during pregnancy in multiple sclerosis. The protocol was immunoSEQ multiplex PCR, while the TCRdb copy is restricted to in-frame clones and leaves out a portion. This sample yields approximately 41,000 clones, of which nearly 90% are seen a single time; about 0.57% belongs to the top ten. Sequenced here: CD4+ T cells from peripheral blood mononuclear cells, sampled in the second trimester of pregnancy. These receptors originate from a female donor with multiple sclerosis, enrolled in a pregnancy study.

Here the CDR3 DNA reads TGTGCCAGTATTGGGGTCAGGGGGCGCGAGAATGAGCAGTTCTTC. This translates into CASIGVRGRENEQFF. The rearrangement uses TRBV19 and TRBJ2-1; 8 bases align to TRBD1. The germline CDR1 and CDR2 sequences are LNHDA and SQIVND (reference sequence). CDR3 size: 15 residues. V shed 7 bases, J shed 7 bases, and the junction held 12 bases outside the gene matches.

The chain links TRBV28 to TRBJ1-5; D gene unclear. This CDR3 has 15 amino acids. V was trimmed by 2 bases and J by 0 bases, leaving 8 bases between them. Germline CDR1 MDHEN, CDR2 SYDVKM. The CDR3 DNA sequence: TGTGCCAGCAGTTTACCACAGCTTAGCAATCAGCCCCAGCATTTT. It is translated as CASSLPQLSNQPQHF.

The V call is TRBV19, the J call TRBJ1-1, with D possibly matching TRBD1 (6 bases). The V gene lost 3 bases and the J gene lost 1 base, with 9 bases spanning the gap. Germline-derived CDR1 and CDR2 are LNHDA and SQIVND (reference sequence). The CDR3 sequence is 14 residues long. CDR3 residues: CASSIPGANTEAFF. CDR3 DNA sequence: TGTGCCAGTAGTATTCCAGGGGCGAACACTGAAGCTTTCTTT.

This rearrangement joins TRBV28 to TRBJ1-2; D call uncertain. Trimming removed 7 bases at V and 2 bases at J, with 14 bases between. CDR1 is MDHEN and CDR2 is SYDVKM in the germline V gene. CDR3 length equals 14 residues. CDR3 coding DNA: TGTGCCAGCATGATTTCGGGGAGAAACTATGGCTACACCTTC. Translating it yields CASMISGRNYGYTF.

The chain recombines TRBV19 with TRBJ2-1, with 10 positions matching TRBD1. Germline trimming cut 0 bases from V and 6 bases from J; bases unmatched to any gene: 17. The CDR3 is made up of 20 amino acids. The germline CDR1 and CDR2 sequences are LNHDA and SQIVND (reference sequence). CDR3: CASSIDLRSLDRGPGNEQFF. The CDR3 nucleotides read TGTGCCAGTAGTATAGATCTTAGATCCCTTGACAGGGGGCCGGGCAATGAGCAGTTCTTC.

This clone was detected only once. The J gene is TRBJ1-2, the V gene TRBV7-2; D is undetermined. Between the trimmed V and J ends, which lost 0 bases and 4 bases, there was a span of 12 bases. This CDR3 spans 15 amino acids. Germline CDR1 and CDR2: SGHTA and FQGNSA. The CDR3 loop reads CASSLAEGVGYGYTF. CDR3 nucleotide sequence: TGTGCCAGCAGCTTAGCCGAGGGAGTAGGCTATGGCTACACCTTC.

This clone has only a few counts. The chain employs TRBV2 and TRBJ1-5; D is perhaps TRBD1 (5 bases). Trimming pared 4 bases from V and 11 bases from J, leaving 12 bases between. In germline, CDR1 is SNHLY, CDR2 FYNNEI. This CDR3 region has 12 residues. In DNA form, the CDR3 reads TGTGCCAGCAGTGCCGGGACTGGGGCCCAGCATTTT. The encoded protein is CASSAGTGAQHF. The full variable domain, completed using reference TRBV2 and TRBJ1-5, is EPEVTQTPSHQVTQMGQEVILRCVPISNHLYFYWYRQILGQKVEFLVSFYNNEISEKSEIFDDQFSVERPDGSNFTLKIRSTKLEDSAMYFCASSAGTGAQHFGDGTRLSIL.

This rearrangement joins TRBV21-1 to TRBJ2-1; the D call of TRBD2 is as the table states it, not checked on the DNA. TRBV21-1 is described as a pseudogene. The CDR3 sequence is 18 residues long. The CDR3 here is CASSDNPGLFSSYNEQFF. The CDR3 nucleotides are TGTGCCAGCAGCGACAACCCGGGACTATTCTCCTCCTACAATGAGCAGTTCTTC.

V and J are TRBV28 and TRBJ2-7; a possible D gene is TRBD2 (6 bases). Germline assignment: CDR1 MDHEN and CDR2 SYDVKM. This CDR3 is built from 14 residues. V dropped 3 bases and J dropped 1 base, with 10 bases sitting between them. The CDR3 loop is CASSLGGRSYEQYF. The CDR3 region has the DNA TGTGCCAGCAGTTTGGGGGGACGGTCCTACGAGCAGTACTTC. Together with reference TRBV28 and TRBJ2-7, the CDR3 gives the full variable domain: DVKVTQSSRYLVKRTGEKVFLECVQDMDHENMFWYRQDPGLGLRLIYFSYDVKMKEKGDIPEGYSVSREKKERFSLILESASTNQTSMYLCASSLGGRSYEQYFGPGTRLTVT.

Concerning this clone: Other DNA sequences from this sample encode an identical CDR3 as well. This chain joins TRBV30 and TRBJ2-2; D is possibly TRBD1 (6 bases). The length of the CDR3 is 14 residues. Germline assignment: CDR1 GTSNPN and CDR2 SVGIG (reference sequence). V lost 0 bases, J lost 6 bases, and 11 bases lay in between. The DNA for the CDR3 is TGTGCCTGGAGTGTCCTCAAGGGGGCCGGGGAGCTGTTTTTT. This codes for CAWSVLKGAGELFF.

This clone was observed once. The DNA for the CDR3 is TGTGCCAGCAGCTCAGGACAGGGGATCGCCTACGAGCAGTACTTC. It specifies CASSSGQGIAYEQYF. V and J are TRBV7-9 and TRBJ2-7, with 9 bases lining up with TRBD1. Germline CDR1 and CDR2: SEHNR and FQNEAQ (reference sequence). This CDR3 region has 15 residues. V shed 4 bases and J 2 bases; nucleotides not matched to a gene: 6.

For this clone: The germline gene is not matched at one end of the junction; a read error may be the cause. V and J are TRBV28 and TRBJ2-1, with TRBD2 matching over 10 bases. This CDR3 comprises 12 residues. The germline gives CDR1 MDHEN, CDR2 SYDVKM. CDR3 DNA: TGTGCCAGCAGTTTACTGCTAGCGGGAGCAGTCTTC. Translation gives CASSLLLAGAVF.

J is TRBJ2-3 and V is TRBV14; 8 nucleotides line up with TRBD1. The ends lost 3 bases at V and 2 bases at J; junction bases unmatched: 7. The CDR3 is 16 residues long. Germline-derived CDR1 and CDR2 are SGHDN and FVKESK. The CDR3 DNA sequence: TGTGCCAGCAGCCAGAACAGGGGGGCCCTCACAGATACGCAGTATTTT. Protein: CASSQNRGALTDTQYF.

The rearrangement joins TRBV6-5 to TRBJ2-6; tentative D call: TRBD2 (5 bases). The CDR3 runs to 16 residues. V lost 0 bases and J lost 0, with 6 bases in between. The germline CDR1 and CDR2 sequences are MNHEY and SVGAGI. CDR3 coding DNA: TGTGCCAGCAGTTACTCGACTAACTCTGGGGCCAACGTCCTGACTTTC. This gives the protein CASSYSTNSGANVLTF.

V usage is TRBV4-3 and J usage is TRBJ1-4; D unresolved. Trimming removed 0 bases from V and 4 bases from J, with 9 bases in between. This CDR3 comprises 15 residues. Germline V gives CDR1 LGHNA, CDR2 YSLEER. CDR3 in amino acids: CASSQDVQFNEKLFF. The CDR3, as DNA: TGCGCCAGCAGCCAAGACGTACAGTTTAATGAAAAACTGTTTTTT.

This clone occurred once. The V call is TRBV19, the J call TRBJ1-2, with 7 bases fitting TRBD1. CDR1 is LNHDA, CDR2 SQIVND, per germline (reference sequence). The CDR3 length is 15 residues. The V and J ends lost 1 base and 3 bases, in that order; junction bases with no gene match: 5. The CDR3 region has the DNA TGTGCCAGTAGTATAGCGACAGGGACGGACTATGGCTACACCTTC. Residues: CASSIATGTDYGYTF.

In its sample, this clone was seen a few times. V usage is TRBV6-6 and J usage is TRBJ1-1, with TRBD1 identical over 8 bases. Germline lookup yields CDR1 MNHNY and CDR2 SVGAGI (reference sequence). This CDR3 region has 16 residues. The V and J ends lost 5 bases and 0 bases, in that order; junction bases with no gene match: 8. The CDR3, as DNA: TGTGCCAGCAGTCCGGGACAGGACTACTTGAACACTGAAGCTTTCTTT. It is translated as CASSPGQDYLNTEAFF.

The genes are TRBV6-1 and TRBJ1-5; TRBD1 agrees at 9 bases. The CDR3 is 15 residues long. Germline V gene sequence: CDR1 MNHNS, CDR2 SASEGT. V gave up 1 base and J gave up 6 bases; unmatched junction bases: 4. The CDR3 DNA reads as TGTGCCAGCAGTGAAGGGACAGGGGAGAGTCAGCCCCAGCATTTT. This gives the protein CASSEGTGESQPQHF.

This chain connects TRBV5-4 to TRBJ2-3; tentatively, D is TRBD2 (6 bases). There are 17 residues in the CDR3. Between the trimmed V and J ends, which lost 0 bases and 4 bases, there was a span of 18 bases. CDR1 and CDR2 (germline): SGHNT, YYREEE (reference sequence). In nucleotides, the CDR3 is TGTGCCAGCAGCTTGGAACAGCGACGGGGGACGGCAGATACGCAGTATTTT. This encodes CASSLEQRRGTADTQYF.

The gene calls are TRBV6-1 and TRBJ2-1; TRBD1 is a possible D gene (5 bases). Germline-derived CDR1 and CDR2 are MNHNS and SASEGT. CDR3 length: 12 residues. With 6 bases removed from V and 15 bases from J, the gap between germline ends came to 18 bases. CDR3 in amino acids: CASSQGAGPGFF. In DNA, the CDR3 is TGTGCCAGCAGCCAAGGGGCAGGGCCGGGGTTCTTC.

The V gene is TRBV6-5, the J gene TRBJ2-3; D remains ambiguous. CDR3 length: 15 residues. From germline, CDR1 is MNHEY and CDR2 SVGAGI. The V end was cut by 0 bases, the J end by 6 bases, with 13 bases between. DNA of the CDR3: TGTGCCAGCAGTTACTCGATGGTGGAGTTGGATACGCAGTATTTT. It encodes CASSYSMVELDTQYF.

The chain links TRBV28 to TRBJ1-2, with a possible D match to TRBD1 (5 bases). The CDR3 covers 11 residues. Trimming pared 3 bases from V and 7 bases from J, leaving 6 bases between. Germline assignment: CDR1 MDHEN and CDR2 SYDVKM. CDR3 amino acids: CASSFTGGYTF. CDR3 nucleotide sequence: TGTGCCAGCAGTTTTACAGGTGGCTACACCTTC.

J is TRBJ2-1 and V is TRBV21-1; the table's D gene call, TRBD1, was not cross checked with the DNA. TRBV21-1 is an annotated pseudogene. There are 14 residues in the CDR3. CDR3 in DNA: TGTGCCAGCAGCAAACGAGGGGGAGACAATGAGCAGTTCTTC. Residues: CASSKRGGDNEQFF.

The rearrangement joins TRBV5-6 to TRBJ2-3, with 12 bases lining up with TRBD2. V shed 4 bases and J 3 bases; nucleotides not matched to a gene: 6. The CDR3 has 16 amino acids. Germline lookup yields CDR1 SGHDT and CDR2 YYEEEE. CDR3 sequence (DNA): TGTGCCAGCAGCCGGAAAACTAGCGGGAGGACAGATACGCAGTATTTT. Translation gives CASSRKTSGRTDTQYF.

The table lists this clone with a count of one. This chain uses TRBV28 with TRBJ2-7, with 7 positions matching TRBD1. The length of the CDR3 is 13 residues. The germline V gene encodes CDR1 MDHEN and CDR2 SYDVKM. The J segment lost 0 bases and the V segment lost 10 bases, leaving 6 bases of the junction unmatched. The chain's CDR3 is CATWDSPSYEQYF. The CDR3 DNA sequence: TGTGCCACCTGGGACAGTCCCTCCTACGAGCAGTACTTC.